A selection of T cell receptor beta chains follows, all from one sample in a study of beta chain features in type 1 diabetes. Clones were sequenced by immunoSEQ multiplex PCR, and TCRdb holds only the in-frame ones, with some missing. The sample holds about 220,000 clones; 9.5% to 13% are singletons and the top ten take 1% to 1.5%. The sequenced sample was central memory CD4+ T cells from blood. These receptors came from a man aged 18-30 years in good health. The CDR3 runs from the conserved cysteine through the conserved F or W. A D gene is named only where the DNA matches it firmly.

v_call: TRBV30; d_call: -; j_call: TRBJ1-5; cdr3_aa: CAWSVGSQPQHF
v_call: TRBV5-1; d_call: -; j_call: TRBJ1-4; cdr3_aa: CASSLDGIVEEKLFF
v_call: TRBV9; d_call: -; j_call: TRBJ2-1; cdr3_aa: CASSVILGGGAEEQFF
v_call: TRBV9; d_call: -; j_call: TRBJ2-1; cdr3_aa: CASSEGTSYNEQFF
v_call: TRBV25-1; d_call: TRBD1; j_call: TRBJ2-2; cdr3_aa: CASLGQMNTGELFF
v_call: TRBV28; d_call: -; j_call: TRBJ1-2; cdr3_aa: CASSLLGDYGYTF
v_call: TRBV18; d_call: -; j_call: TRBJ1-1; cdr3_aa: CASSPRAAHTEAFF
v_call: TRBV20-1; d_call: -; j_call: TRBJ2-7; cdr3_aa: CRAATDYEQYF
v_call: TRBV25-1; d_call: -; j_call: TRBJ1-1; cdr3_aa: CASSAYTEAFF
v_call: TRBV2; d_call: -; j_call: TRBJ2-1; cdr3_aa: CARGRVQDNEQFF
v_call: TRBV15; d_call: -; j_call: TRBJ2-7; cdr3_aa: CATSRTKDTPYEQYF
v_call: TRBV5-5; d_call: -; j_call: TRBJ2-1; cdr3_aa: CASSLLPSSYNEQFF
v_call: TRBV18; d_call: -; j_call: TRBJ2-7; cdr3_aa: CASSPAVNHEQYF
v_call: TRBV19; d_call: TRBD2; j_call: TRBJ2-1; cdr3_aa: CASSNPSGANNEQFF
v_call: TRBV11-2; d_call: -; j_call: TRBJ2-1; cdr3_aa: CASSLVVRTSSYNEQFF
v_call: TRBV11-3; d_call: TRBD2; j_call: TRBJ2-1; cdr3_aa: CASSATSGRSHEQFF
v_call: TRBV5-6; d_call: -; j_call: TRBJ2-5; cdr3_aa: CASSFGETQYF
v_call: TRBV30; d_call: -; j_call: TRBJ1-1; cdr3_aa: CAWRVFGAAEAFF
v_call: TRBV13; d_call: -; j_call: TRBJ2-1; cdr3_aa: CASSLGRTLAGNEQFF
v_call: TRBV7-2; d_call: TRBD2; j_call: TRBJ2-5; cdr3_aa: CASSPGGVRGETQYF
v_call: TRBV19; d_call: -; j_call: TRBJ2-7; cdr3_aa: CASSILQGSSYEQYF
v_call: TRBV19; d_call: TRBD2; j_call: TRBJ2-1; cdr3_aa: CASSTGLADNEQFF
v_call: TRBV6-5; d_call: TRBD1; j_call: TRBJ2-7; cdr3_aa: CASSYSRDRMNYEQYF
v_call: TRBV28; d_call: -; j_call: TRBJ2-5; cdr3_aa: CASSLLTTGAQETQYF
v_call: TRBV7-8; d_call: -; j_call: TRBJ2-7; cdr3_aa: CASRPVVGEWYEQYF
v_call: TRBV16; d_call: -; j_call: TRBJ1-1; cdr3_aa: CASSQSTGGEAFF
v_call: TRBV5-1; d_call: -; j_call: TRBJ2-5; cdr3_aa: CASRGEGETQYF
v_call: TRBV6-5; d_call: -; j_call: TRBJ2-7; cdr3_aa: CASTDSIEQYF
v_call: TRBV15; d_call: TRBD2; j_call: TRBJ2-7; cdr3_aa: CATSRDLGLAGGRISYEQYF
v_call: TRBV30; d_call: TRBD1; j_call: TRBJ2-7; cdr3_aa: CAWGDSFYEQYF
v_call: TRBV27; d_call: TRBD2; j_call: TRBJ2-7; cdr3_aa: CASSRLAGDEQYF
v_call: TRBV10-3; d_call: -; j_call: TRBJ1-5; cdr3_aa: CAISPDPTGQPQHF
v_call: TRBV7-9; d_call: TRBD2; j_call: TRBJ2-1; cdr3_aa: CASSQTSGSYNEQFF
v_call: TRBV6-6; d_call: -; j_call: -; cdr3_aa: CASSSQESGEQYF
v_call: TRBV29-1; d_call: -; j_call: TRBJ1-1; cdr3_aa: CSVEENMNTEAFF
v_call: TRBV7-8; d_call: -; j_call: TRBJ2-5; cdr3_aa: CASSYRGARQETQYF
v_call: TRBV4-2; d_call: TRBD1; j_call: TRBJ2-5; cdr3_aa: CASSLTGGAQETQYF
v_call: TRBV4-2; d_call: -; j_call: TRBJ2-5; cdr3_aa: CASSQDQEFQETQYF
v_call: TRBV15; d_call: TRBD2; j_call: TRBJ2-7; cdr3_aa: CATSSSGIYEQYF
v_call: TRBV14; d_call: TRBD1; j_call: TRBJ2-7; cdr3_aa: CASSQKTGLFSYEQYF
v_call: TRBV4-2; d_call: TRBD1; j_call: TRBJ1-1; cdr3_aa: CASSQDSPGQNLNTEAFF
v_call: TRBV15; d_call: -; j_call: TRBJ1-2; cdr3_aa: CATSRDIAPTAGGYTF
v_call: TRBV4-2; d_call: TRBD2; j_call: TRBJ2-3; cdr3_aa: CASSQDRGRATDTQYF
v_call: TRBV11-3; d_call: TRBD2; j_call: TRBJ2-7; cdr3_aa: CASSLVAGGRYEQYF
v_call: TRBV4-3; d_call: -; j_call: TRBJ2-1; cdr3_aa: CASSQDDLREQFF
v_call: TRBV30; d_call: -; j_call: TRBJ1-2; cdr3_aa: CAWSTRWGEINGYTF
v_call: TRBV4-2; d_call: TRBD1; j_call: TRBJ2-2; cdr3_aa: CASSHDVGQGATGELFF
v_call: TRBV30; d_call: -; j_call: TRBJ1-2; cdr3_aa: CAWRNYGYTF
v_call: TRBV28; d_call: TRBD2; j_call: TRBJ2-1; cdr3_aa: CASSFTLAGLWNEQFF
v_call: TRBV5-6; d_call: -; j_call: TRBJ2-7; cdr3_aa: CASSSPPYEQYF
v_call: TRBV10-3; d_call: -; j_call: TRBJ2-7; cdr3_aa: CAIRPEAYEQYF
v_call: TRBV4-2; d_call: -; j_call: TRBJ2-3; cdr3_aa: CASSQDVAPDTQYF